This T cell receptor (beta chain) was captured by sequencing in a study of shared clonotypes between healthy human individuals. Trimming pared 5 bases from V and 5 bases from J, leaving 18 bases between. The CDR3 is made up of 15 amino acids. Germline V gene sequence: CDR1 SGHTA, CDR2 FQGTGA. Generated by immunoSEQ multiplex PCR, the TCRdb table keeps only in-frame clones and is missing some. The sample consists of over a million clones, 75% to 85% of them appearing once. The sample was memory CD4+ T cells from PBMCs. The sample's subset: CD45RA-negative fraction. This clonotype was obtained from a man in his late teens or twenties in good health. Some clones in this sample may be carry-over from other donors' samples. The chain is built from TRBV7-3 and TRBJ2-5, with D perhaps TRBD1 (7 bases). The CDR3 nucleotides read TGTGCCAGCAGCCCACAGGGGCGCAGCGGGGAGACCCAGTACTTC. This translates into CASSPQGRSGETQYF.